The rows below give T cell receptor beta chains drawn from one sample of a study of blood T cell repertoires in COVID-19. Sequencing was performed with immunoSEQ multiplex PCR; in TCRdb, only in-frame clones are kept and a portion is missing. The table lists tens of thousands of clones, around 85% of them singletons. Specimen: peripheral blood. The receptor set was obtained from a human donor in a cohort sampled during active COVID-19. CDR3s include the opening cysteine and the closing phenylalanine or tryptophan. The D gene is left open where the match is weak. Clone size is shown for a subset of rows, as once, few, many or a class of expanded clone.

>TRBJ1-6|TRBD1|TRBV7-7|-|16
TGTGCTAGCAGCTTAGTTGCGACAGGGGGCAATTCACCCCTCCACTTT
CASSLVATGGNSPLHF
>TRBJ1-1|-|TRBV15|-|13
TGTGCCACCAGCGCGCCCATGAACACTGAAGCTTTCTTT
CATSAPMNTEAFF
>TRBJ2-7|-|TRBV6-2/TRBV6-3|-|16
TGTGCCAGCAGTTACGGCCCCGGCGGGGCCACCTACGAGCAGTACTTC
CASSYGPGGATYEQYF
>TRBJ2-7|TRBD2|TRBV11-2|-|15
TGTGCCAGCAGCTTAGGGACTAGCGGCTCCTACGAGCAGTACTTC
CASSLGTSGSYEQYF
>TRBJ1-4|-|TRBV28|-|18
TGTGCCACTCCCCCCCCCAGGGTGGGTCATGCGGCTAATGAAAAACTGTTTTTT
CATPPPRVGHAANEKLFF
>TRBJ2-1|-|TRBV4-2|-|13
TGTGCCAGCAGCCAAGATCAGGCAGAGGAGCAGTTCTTC
CASSQDQAEEQFF
>TRBJ2-1|TRBD2|TRBV27|-|16
TGTGCCAGCGTAGGACTAGCGGGGGGGCCTTACGATGAGCAGTTCTTC
CASVGLAGGPYDEQFF
>TRBJ1-4|-|TRBV5-5|-|16
TGTGCCAGCAGCTTGGACCCGCGCTCAACTAATGAAAAACTGTTTTTT
CASSLDPRSTNEKLFF
>TRBJ1-3|-|TRBV28|-|11
TGTGCCAGCAGTTCCCGAGACACCATATATTTT
CASSSRDTIYF
>TRBJ1-5|-|TRBV29-1|-|15
TGCAGCGCCGTGGTAGGAGGAGTGAGCAATCAGCCCCAGCATTTT
CSAVVGGVSNQPQHF
>TRBJ2-4|TRBD1|TRBV7-9|-|17
TGTGCCAGCAGCTTAGGACAGGGGAGTCTAGCCAAAAACATTCAGTACTTC
CASSLGQGSLAKNIQYF
>TRBJ2-5|TRBD2|TRBV5-1|few|14
TGCGCCAGCAGGTCCGGGACTAGGGAAGAGACCCAGTACTTC
CASRSGTREETQYF
>TRBJ2-3|-|TRBV7-2|-|17
TGTGCCAGCAGCTTAGAAAGGACGGCGAGGGCCACAGATACGCAGTATTTT
CASSLERTARATDTQYF
>TRBJ2-7|TRBD1|TRBV7-9|-|19
TGTGCCAGCAGCCGAAACCTTGGACAGGGAAAAAGAGGGTCCTACGAGCAGTACTTC
CASSRNLGQGKRGSYEQYF
>TRBJ1-6|TRBD1|TRBV7-3|few|14
TGTGCCAGCAGCTTCGGACAGGGAGGTTCACCCCTCCACTTT
CASSFGQGGSPLHF
>TRBJ1-2|-|TRBV28|-|14
TGTGCCAGCAGTCCGGGGGACCTCTGGAGTGGCTACACCTTC
CASSPGDLWSGYTF
>TRBJ2-1|TRBD1|TRBV5-4|few|14
TGTGCCAGCAGCTCAAGACAGGGGGGCAATGAGCAGTTCTTC
CASSSRQGGNEQFF
>TRBJ2-7|TRBD2|TRBV15|-|13
TGTGCCACAGGGGAGGGGAACAGGCCCGAGCAGTACTTC
CATGEGNRPEQYF
>TRBJ2-3|-|TRBV9|-|15
TGTGCCAGCAGCGTTGGGAGGGGAGGGGGAGATACGCAGTATTTT
CASSVGRGGGDTQYF
>TRBJ2-1|TRBD1|TRBV7-9|-|15
TGTGCCAGCAGCCCTAAGACAGGGCCCTACAATGAGCAGTTCTTC
CASSPKTGPYNEQFF
>TRBJ1-3|-|TRBV9|-|16
TGCGCCAGCAGCGTAGACCAGTCCTTCTCTGGAAACACCATATATTTT
CASSVDQSFSGNTIYF
>TRBJ2-5|-|TRBV6-1|-|16
TGTGCCAGCAGTGATCGGGGGGCCCCTCGTAAAGAGACCCAGTACTTC
CASSDRGAPRKETQYF
>TRBJ2-7|TRBD1|TRBV9|-|16
TGTGCCAGCAGCGTGGAACCCGGGACAGGGGGGCGCGAGCAGTACTTC
CASSVEPGTGGREQYF
>TRBJ2-5|-|TRBV12-5|-|15
TGTGCTAGTGGTTTGGGTGTAGGAGGGCTGGAGACCCAGTACTTC
CASGLGVGGLETQYF
>TRBJ1-1|TRBD1|TRBV11-2|-|14
TGTGCCAGCAGTCCCGACAGGGGGGGGACTGAAGCTTTCTTT
CASSPDRGGTEAFF
>TRBJ2-3|-|TRBV6-1|-|16
TGTGCCAGCAGTGAGTCCGGAGCGGGTCTGGCAGATACGCAGTATTTT
CASSESGAGLADTQYF
>TRBJ1-3|TRBD1|TRBV6-6|-|13
TGTGCCAGCAAGACAGGGGACGGAAACACCATATATTTT
CASKTGDGNTIYF
>TRBJ1-2|TRBD1|TRBV5-1|once|15
TGCGCCAGCAGCTTGGACGGGACAGGGGCCTATGGCTACACCTTC
CASSLDGTGAYGYTF
>TRBJ1-6|TRBD1|TRBV25-1|-|13
TGTGCCAGCTTTCGGACAGGAGGTTCACCCCTCCACTTT
CASFRTGGSPLHF
>TRBJ2-3|-|TRBV30|few|14
TGTGCCTGGAGTTGGGAGGCGGGCACAGATACGCAGTATTTT
CAWSWEAGTDTQYF
>TRBJ1-5|-|TRBV6-2/TRBV6-3|-|15
TGTGCCAGCAGTTGGTTTGGGGGGGCTGGTCAGCCCCAGCATTTT
CASSWFGGAGQPQHF
>TRBJ2-4|TRBD2|TRBV9|few|14
TGTGCCAGCAGCCCCGGGACTAGCGGAGGCATTCAGTACTTC
CASSPGTSGGIQYF
>TRBJ2-5|TRBD2|TRBV2|-|12
TGTGCCAGCAGCCCCGGGGGGGAGACCCAGTACTTC
CASSPGGETQYF